Shown below are 16 T cell receptor beta chains from a single sample sequenced in a study of blood T cell repertoires in COVID-19 (dated by TCRdb to 2019 to 2021). The library was prepared using the immunoSEQ multiplex PCR assay. TCRdb limited this immuneACCESS table to in-frame rearrangements with V and J called. A share of clones is missing; checked studies link under half to unresolved V genes, and the rest is unexplained. The sample table contains 200,000 to 250,000 clones; only one count was recorded for approximately 88% of them. The ten largest make up approximately 3.7% of the sample. The sequenced material came from PBMCs or T cells enriched from blood (not recorded which). The source is a woman aged 25 to 45 who had been exposed to COVID-19.

The DNA of the CDR3 is TGTGCCAGCAGTGAACCCCCCTGGGGGAGGAGCACCGGGGAGCTGTTTTTT. Residues: CASSEPPWGRSTGELFF. This chain joins TRBV2 and TRBJ2-2; perhaps TRBD2 as D (6 bases). The germline gives CDR1 SNHLY, CDR2 FYNNEI. V was shortened by 2 bases and J by 4 bases, with 17 bases between the two germline ends. The CDR3 contains 17 residues.

The chain is built from TRBV9 and TRBJ2-7; 13 bases agree with TRBD2. In germline, CDR1 is SGDLS, CDR2 YYNGEE. The CDR3 runs 15 residues. Trimming cost V 3 bases and J 3 bases; bases outside gene matches: 3. The CDR3 nucleotides read TGTGCCAGCAGCGAGGGACTAGCGGGAAACTACGAGCAGTACTTC. The encoded protein is CASSEGLAGNYEQYF. Full variable domain (rest looked up from reference TRBV9 and TRBJ2-7): DSGVTQTPKHLITATGQRVTLRCSPRSGDLSVYWYQQSLDQGLQFLIQYYNGEERAKGNILERFSAQQFPDLHSELNLSSLELGDSALYFCASSEGLAGNYEQYFGPGTRLTVT.

This chain joins TRBV6-6 and TRBJ1-6; 8 nucleotides agree with TRBD1. The germline V gene has CDR1 MNHNY and CDR2 SVGAGI (reference sequence). Unmatched junction bases numbered 5, after V lost 0 bases and J lost 10 bases. The CDR3 sequence is 15 residues long. The CDR3 region is CASSYSTGAGSPLHF. The CDR3 DNA reads TGTGCCAGCAGTTACTCGACAGGGGCGGGATCACCCCTCCACTTT.

CDR3 bases: TGTGCCAGCAGCTTAGGAGGGTTAGGGGGCAGGGGCTACGAGCAGTACTTC. This codes for CASSLGGLGGRGYEQYF. The chain uses TRBV7-6 and TRBJ2-7; 7 bases fit TRBD1. V trimming: 1 base; J trimming: 3 bases; junction bases outside the gene matches: 12. There are 17 residues in the CDR3. Germline values: CDR1 SGHVS, CDR2 FNYEAQ.

The rearrangement joins TRBV5-1 to TRBJ2-7, with D possibly matching TRBD1 (5 bases). Germline CDR1 reads SGHRS; CDR2 reads YFSETQ. Trimming pared 2 bases from V and 0 bases from J, leaving 9 bases between. The CDR3 runs 14 residues. Here the CDR3 reads CASSFQGDSYEQYF. The CDR3 coding sequence is TGCGCCAGCAGCTTTCAAGGGGACTCCTACGAGCAGTACTTC.

The V gene is TRBV6-5, the J gene TRBJ2-7; a possible D gene is TRBD2 (5 bases). V dropped 2 bases and J dropped 3 bases, with 11 bases sitting between them. Germline assignment: CDR1 MNHEY and CDR2 SVGAGI. CDR3 size: 14 residues. CDR3 coding DNA: TGTGCCAGCAGTTACGCAGCGGCCAACTACGAGCAGTACTTC. Translated: CASSYAAANYEQYF.

The chain couples TRBV29-1 to TRBJ1-1; D is undetermined. CDR3 length: 10 amino acids. Trimming took 5 bases from V and 3 from J, leaving 4 bases between them. Germline CDR1 is SQVTM and CDR2 is ANQGSEA. Written as DNA, the CDR3 is TGCAGCGTTCCGGACACTGAAGCTTTCTTT. Its protein product is CSVPDTEAFF. The full variable domain, completed using reference TRBV29-1 and TRBJ1-1, is SAVISQKPSRDICQRGTSLTIQCQVDSQVTMMFWYRQQPGQSLTLIATANQGSEATYESGFVIDKFPISRPNLTFSTLTVSNMSPEDSSIYLCSVPDTEAFFGQGTRLTVV.

V gene TRBV6-5 combines with J gene TRBJ2-5; unclear D gene. Trimming cost V 2 bases and J 5 bases, with 9 bases left between them. The germline CDR1 and CDR2 sequences are MNHEY and SVGAGI. The CDR3 consists of 13 residues. The CDR3, as DNA: TGTGCCAGCAGTTACAGTCTAGTTGAGACCCAGTACTTC. Its translation: CASSYSLVETQYF.

In its sample, this clone was seen once. The chain is built from TRBV7-9 and TRBJ1-1; D may be TRBD1 (6 bases). Between the trimmed V and J ends, which lost 5 bases and 3 bases, there was a span of 13 bases. Germline loops: CDR1 SEHNR, CDR2 FQNEAQ (reference sequence). CDR3 length: 14 amino acids. The CDR3: CASSRRGGDTEAFF. The CDR3 DNA is TGTGCCAGCAGCCGAAGAGGGGGGGACACTGAAGCTTTCTTT.

The chain is built from TRBV5-1 and TRBJ2-3; D is unclear. The CDR3 sequence is 13 residues long. The V gene's germline CDR1 is SGHRS and CDR2 YFSETQ. Trimming took off 5 bases at V and 0 bases at J, with 7 bases between the two ends. CDR3 sequence: CASSFQSTDTQYF. The CDR3 nucleotides read TGCGCCAGCAGTTTTCAAAGCACAGATACGCAGTATTTT.

This clone was observed once. The V call is TRBV2, the J call TRBJ1-2, with 7 bases fitting TRBD1. The V gene end was trimmed by 4 bases and the J gene end by 6 bases; junction bases not matched to a gene: 11. The CDR3 is 15 amino acids. Germline V gene sequence: CDR1 SNHLY, CDR2 FYNNEI. The CDR3 sequence: CASSVKRGQMDGYTF. For the CDR3, the DNA is TGTGCCAGCAGTGTAAAGAGGGGACAGATGGATGGCTACACCTTC.

Only one count was recorded for this clone. The chain recombines TRBV10-3 with TRBJ2-3, with 7 bases lining up with TRBD2. Looked up from germline, CDR1 is ENHRY and CDR2 is SYGVKD. J was trimmed by 4 bases and V by 0 bases; bases with no gene match: 7. The CDR3 covers 16 residues. The CDR3 DNA follows: TGTGCCATCAGTGAGTCAGGCGGGAGCGGCGCAGATACGCAGTATTTT. Its protein is CAISESGGSGADTQYF.

This chain links TRBV7-6 with TRBJ1-5; D is ambiguous. V was cut by 3 bases and J by 7 bases, with 10 bases left in between. CDR1 is SGHVS, CDR2 FNYEAQ, per germline. CDR3 length: 13 amino acids. The CDR3 loop reads CASSFGEEQPQHF. The DNA for the CDR3 is TGTGCCAGCAGCTTTGGGGAGGAGCAGCCCCAGCATTTT.

The rearrangement uses TRBV2 and TRBJ2-1; 7 bases are a match to TRBD2. This CDR3 region has 14 residues. J lost 3 bases, V lost 6 bases, and 5 bases had no gene match. CDR1 and CDR2 from the germline V gene are SNHLY and FYNNEI. CDR3 nucleotides: TGTGCCAGCAGGACGGGCGGGAGCTACAATGAGCAGTTCTTC. Translation gives CASRTGGSYNEQFF.

Concerning this clone: One end of the junction is discordant with germline, which a read error may explain. V and J are TRBV2 and TRBJ2-2; a possible D gene is TRBD1 (6 bases). Germline CDR1 SNHLY, CDR2 FYNNEI. The CDR3 is 17 amino acids. The CDR3 spells CASSEAGAVLNTGELFF. CDR3 bases: TGTGCCAGCAGCGAAGCAGGGGCCGTTCTTAACACCGGGGAGCTGTTTTTT.

The genes are TRBV18 and TRBJ1-5; D perhaps matches TRBD1 (6 bases). The CDR3 has 14 residues. Germline values: CDR1 KGHSH, CDR2 LQKENI. Trimming pared 1 base from V and 4 bases from J, leaving 8 bases between. CDR3 bases: TGTGCCAGCTCACCACTGGGGGCAAATCAGCCCCAGCATTTT. The encoded protein is CASSPLGANQPQHF.